This TCR beta chain was retrieved from a study of cytomegalovirus exposure and HLA in healthy donors. Study-level results: More clonal expansion characterized HLA-associated TCR beta chains than equally common others in a later analysis.

Germline V lookup: CDR1 SGHNT, CDR2 YYREEE (reference sequence). This CDR3 spans 17 amino acids. Trimming pared 2 bases from V and 1 base from J, leaving 17 bases between. The primer mix had 60 Vbeta and 13 Jbeta primers. Clones were sequenced by immunoSEQ multiplex PCR, and TCRdb holds only the in-frame ones, with some missing. The table shows some 200,000 clones, with 87% occurring only once. Notes on this clone: Its antigen remains unidentified.

The sample was PBMCs. The V gene is TRBV5-4, the J gene TRBJ2-3; D is possibly TRBD1 (5 bases). This clonotype was obtained from a girl younger than two in good health and CMV-seronegative. The CDR3 coding sequence is TGTGCCAGCAGCTTACTCTCAGGGAATTTGGGCACAGATACGCAGTATTTT. It yields the protein CASSLLSGNLGTDTQYF.